This T cell receptor beta chain was captured by sequencing in a study of cytomegalovirus exposure and HLA in healthy donors (dated by TCRdb to 2016 to 2017). About the full investigation: An earlier analysis of about 530 of the donors reported 276 Gb of sequence data and 117 million unique TCR beta sequences obtained from about 200 million T cells. Roughly 300 gigabases of sequencing data and roughly 81 million unique TCR sequences made up an early release that covered approximately 650 HLA-typed donors. Among the roughly 400 genotyped donors, about 83% belonged to the genetic ancestry cluster associated with self-reported Caucasian donors. The aim of the study was to test whether cataloging public T cell receptors could identify signatures of past pathogen exposure. Using immunosequencing, the study profiled T cell repertoires from roughly 650 subjects and related those repertoires to cytomegalovirus serostatus. In addition to the first cohort of roughly 700 subjects, a separate validation cohort of about 120 different subjects was used. The study combined high-throughput TCR immunosequencing, statistical association of individual TCRs with disease status, and machine learning to predict cytomegalovirus infection status. A later analysis re-analyzed previously published TCR beta repertoires from several hundred donors and added high-resolution HLA genotyping to study TCR occurrence patterns. In the later analysis, no new phenotypic data were used to find candidate immune exposures; instead, reliance was placed on TCR beta sequences and their occurrence across donors. An earlier analysis of fewer than 750 of the donors used high-throughput TCR beta sequencing to judge whether each TCR beta V gene segment behaved as functional or pseudogenic. Alongside the repertoire data, information on donor age, sex, ethnicity and CMV serostatus was compiled. A later genetic analysis took genome-wide SNP genotypes for about three fifths of the roughly 670 donors and used that subset as a discovery cohort. Every discovery cohort repertoire had been produced on one sequencing platform. HLA typing included class I and class II loci at four-digit resolution. The number of typed donors differed by locus: about 629-630 for A, B, C, DRB1 and DQB1; some 500 for DQA1; approximately 600 for DPA1; and around 490 for DPB1. Several DR-DQ haplotypes were treated as single units for association and clustering because of strong linkage in the cohort. Across around 400 genotyped donors of the cohort, an average of approximately 200,000 unique TCR beta nucleotide sequences per donor were sequenced, and around 20% of those sequences were non-productive.

In total, roughly 710 healthy bone marrow donors made up the cohort. At the time of sampling, every cohort member was nominally healthy, though immune exposures that went unrecorded were likely present. The donor was CMV seronegative and belonged to the group of 352 seronegative cohort members. A peripheral blood sample was collected from each donor, and TCR beta sequencing was performed on peripheral blood mononuclear cells. Genomic DNA was extracted from the blood cell samples with the Qiagen DNeasy Blood Extraction Kit. Libraries were prepared through the immunoSEQ multiplex PCR assay. For the multiplex PCR, a mixture combining 60 forward primers for TCR Vbeta segments and 13 reverse primers for TCR Jbeta segments was used. Amplification of the CDR3 region of rearranged TCR beta genes was performed with a multiplex PCR assay on genomic DNA. On the Illumina HiSeq System, the amplified TCR beta libraries were sequenced as 87-base-pair reads. The original pipeline was this. A later analysis tallied some 79 million unique TCR beta chains across the roughly 610 repertoires, and about 12 million of those chains were shared by two or more donors. A nearest-neighbor algorithm error-corrected the raw reads and collapsed the reads into unique sequences, merging closely related sequences to remove PCR and sequencing errors. CDR3 sequences were aligned to IMGT reference sequences to assign V, D and J gene segments. For a sequence to be retained, a match of at least six nucleotides was required to both a V gene segment and a J gene segment. Rearrangements were called productive when the CDR3 lacked stop codons and stayed in frame with V and J; all others were non-productive. Following IMGT convention, CDR3 was defined as the stretch from the second conserved V-encoded cysteine to the conserved J-encoded phenylalanine. Sequences without an unambiguous match to a single V gene segment were excluded from the earlier analysis of almost 600 of the donors. In an earlier analysis of some 590 of the donors, V segments were called functional above 56.7% productive rearrangements and were called segregating when the between-donor standard deviation exceeded 5%. A statistical classification framework was developed to diagnose cytomegalovirus status using the catalog of TCR beta chain sequences. In a later analysis, TCR nucleotide sequences were compared against IMGT/GENE-DB human TR gene sequences so that V and J genes could be assigned. In a later analysis, CDR3 sequences and most-parsimonious VDJ recombination scenarios were assigned using the TCRdist pipeline. A later analysis defined each TCR beta chain by its CDR3 amino acid sequence plus V-gene family, and excluded reads lacking a unique V-gene family. As a way to deal with suspected cross-contamination and a sequencing artifact, a later analysis dropped 592 nucleotide sequences that were highly shared and had low generation probability. A later analysis calculated a clonal expansion index for each public chain from normalized within-repertoire ranks of inferred template counts. In a later analysis, generation probabilities were computed using a VDJ recombination model fitted to out-of-frame rearrangements, and the results were checked against IGoR. In a later analysis, hypergeometric tests were used to score TCR-TCR, TCR-HLA and TCR-CMV co-occurrence, with a repertoire-size bias correction applied to TCR pairs. In a later analysis, false discovery rates were estimated by permuting HLA or CMV assignments 20 times. In a later analysis, co-occurring TCRs were grouped using DBSCAN, with TCRdist sequence similarity added in when clustering inside HLA-allele-positive subsets. Repertoires with fewer than 30,000 or more than 120,000 public chains, plus five repertoires with anomalous nucleotide sharing, were excluded from co-occurrence clustering. The table comes from immuneACCESS by way of TCRdb, which keeps in-frame sequences with V and J called. Part of the clones is missing from these tables; in studies checked, under half for an unresolved V gene and the rest for unknown reasons. V and J calls and clone size follow that table, whereas D and trimming were derived from the DNA. The sample includes more than 110,000 clones, with roughly 77% observed a single time. Less than 5% of the sample comes from the top ten.

At the junction V is shortened by 1 base and J by 3 bases, with 13 bases in between. Per the germline V gene, MDHEN is the CDR1 and SYDVKM is the CDR2. Measured from the cysteine to the phenylalanine, the CDR3 is 17 residues long. Only CDR3 DNA remains: 51 bases, in frame from the first base. Broader findings and caveats from the paper: A cluster of highly shared sequence variants was judged likely to be a technical artifact of the sequencing pipeline. A later genetic analysis reported fewer N-insertions in productive TCRs among donors in an Asian-associated ancestry cluster than the approximately 670-donor mean. In a later analysis, the rate of TCR association differed among HLA loci, with DRB1 alleles having the most associated TCRs and HLA-C alleles having the fewest. In vitro tests confirmed that a few of the cytomegalovirus-associated TCR beta chains recognize cytomegalovirus antigens. A later analysis associated 16,951 TCR beta sequences with specific HLA alleles at a false discovery rate of 0.05. Sequencing depth was assumed to be roughly uniform across donors in the presence/absence analyses, though that assumption may not hold. Strong co-occurrence of HLA alleles, especially DR and DQ, made assigning TCR associations to individual alleles difficult. In a later analysis, several top co-occurrence clusters were reported to appear linked to parvovirus B19, influenza, CMV and Epstein-Barr virus. HLA typing was unavailable for some donors at each locus, so association tests used only the typed subset. Broadly in line with IMGT annotations, most TCR beta V segments showed up in productive rearrangements about 87% or about 30% of the time in an earlier analysis of around 550 of the donors. Compared with equally common non-associated chains, HLA-associated TCR beta chains in a later analysis were more clonally expanded and had lower generation probabilities. For the cohort, immune exposure information was limited to CMV serostatus. The authors suggested that the approach could potentially be extended to other disease states and immunological phenotypes. Only TCR beta chains were sequenced in this cohort, and the absence of alpha or paired-chain data limited detectable features. The classifier was reported to diagnose cytomegalovirus status with high specificity and sensitivity in both the original cohort and the validation cohort. While some public TCRs were present in many individuals, most TCR sequences turned up only very rarely across donors. A further reported finding was that TCR beta sequences accurately predicted the HLA-A and HLA-B alleles for most subjects in the first cohort. In a later analysis, most CMV-associated TCR beta chains were found to appear HLA-restricted, with HLA associations seemingly driven largely by CMV exposure. Some IMGT-functional V segments, including TRBV6-2 and TRBV6-3, could not be told apart with the 87-base-pair reads, so those segments were excluded. Correlated functional status among segregating V segments might be attributable to linkage disequilibrium, but an unknown experimental factor could not be ruled out. A total of 150 to 200 TCR beta chains were listed by the study as associated with cytomegalovirus. Because counts were too low, about 17 rarely observed V segments, including chromosome 9 orphons, were excluded from the earlier analysis of fewer than 650 of the donors. A later genetic analysis associated a missense DCLRE1C variant with V-gene and J-gene trimming of TCR beta chains, and an independent cohort replicated the association.

To note about this clone: Its antigen is still unknown. No qualities accompany the bases; no much larger clone lies one base away.

This TCR was sampled from a male donor in good health and CMV-seronegative. Input material: PBMCs. The rearranged segments are TRBV28 and TRBJ1-6, and TRBD1 may be the D gene, going by 5 matching bases. For the CDR3, the sequence is CASSLLDTSVYNSPLHF. The DNA is TGTGCCAGCAGTTTATTGGACACCTCCGTCTATAATTCACCCCTCCACTTT.